Listed below are T cell receptor beta chains from one sample, sequenced in a study of shared clonotypes between healthy human individuals. Assay used: immunoSEQ multiplex PCR; TCRdb lists only in-frame clones, some missing. The repertoire holds around 1.1 million clones, approximately 80% seen once, with about 0.89% in the top ten. What was sequenced was memory CD4+ T cells from PBMCs. Source of these receptors: a man in his late teens or twenties in good health. Some clones in this sample may be carry-over from other donors' samples. CDR3s include the opening cysteine and the closing phenylalanine or tryptophan. D genes are given only for firm matches. The listing skips clone size in some rows; elsewhere it reads once, few, many or a size class.

15 | TRBJ2-3 | . | TRBD2 | TRBV27 | CASQGLAGGGDTQYF | TGTGCCAGCCAGGGGCTAGCGGGAGGCGGAGATACGCAGTATTTT
18 | TRBJ2-3 | . | TRBD2 | TRBV7-2 | CASSAPRSAGGMVDTQYF | TGTGCCAGCAGCGCCCCTCGGTCGGCGGGAGGGATGGTAGATACGCAGTATTTT
14 | TRBJ2-3 | . | . | TRBV6-5 | CASSLAASTDTQYF | TGTGCCAGCAGTTTAGCGGCTAGCACAGATACGCAGTATTTT
15 | TRBJ2-5 | . | . | TRBV7-7 | CASSSRTGRGETQYF | TGTGCCAGCAGCTCACGAACGGGGCGCGGGGAGACCCAGTACTTC
14 | TRBJ2-6 | . | . | TRBV5-6 | CASSLGPGANVLTF | TGTGCCAGCAGCTTAGGTCCAGGGGCCAACGTCCTGACTTTC
11 | TRBJ1-5 | few | TRBD1 | TRBV28 | CASSDRTGLHF | TGTGCCAGCAGCGACAGGACAGGGCTACATTTT
16 | TRBJ2-3 | . | TRBD2 | TRBV2 | CASSAPSGSRGDTQYF | TGTGCCAGCAGTGCTCCGAGCGGGAGTCGTGGGGATACGCAGTATTTT
15 | TRBJ1-3 | . | TRBD1 | TRBV19 | CASLQGDSSGNTIYF | TGTGCCAGTCTGCAAGGGGACAGCTCTGGAAACACCATATATTTT
16 | TRBJ2-1 | . | TRBD2 | TRBV27 | CASSLGDYTVVNEQFF | TGTGCCAGCAGTTTGGGGGACTATACCGTAGTAAATGAGCAGTTCTTC
14 | TRBJ2-5 | many | . | TRBV28 | CASSLLQIQETQYF | TGTGCCAGCAGCTTACTACAAATCCAAGAGACCCAGTACTTC
14 | TRBJ1-2 | . | . | TRBV6-1 | CAREDVQTGSRYTF | TGTGCCAGAGAGGACGTCCAGACGGGTTCTCGCTACACCTTC
14 | TRBJ2-1 | . | TRBD2 | TRBV7-2 | CASSLGLAGNEQFF | TGTGCCAGCAGTCTAGGCTTAGCGGGGAATGAGCAGTTCTTC
14 | TRBJ1-2 | few | . | TRBV2 | CASSERQVGDGYTF | TGTGCCAGCAGTGAAAGGCAGGTCGGGGATGGCTACACCTTC
15 | TRBJ2-7 | . | . | TRBV27 | CASSSTARGSYEQYF | TGTGCCAGCAGTTCCACGGCCAGGGGTTCCTACGAGCAGTACTTC
16 | TRBJ2-4 | many | . | TRBV5-6 | CASSSRGELAKNIQYF | TGTGCCAGCAGCTCTCGCGGCGAGTTAGCCAAAAACATTCAGTACTTC
19 | TRBJ2-3 | once | TRBD2 | TRBV15 | CATSRDSPSGILITDTQYF | TGTGCCACCAGCAGAGATTCCCCCAGCGGGATACTGATCACAGATACGCAGTATTTT
15 | TRBJ2-7 | . | TRBD2 | TRBV4-1 | CASSQGHFSGSKQYF | TGCGCCAGCAGCCAAGGGCACTTTAGCGGGAGCAAGCAGTACTTC
13 | TRBJ1-3 | few | . | TRBV10-3 | CAISVNSGNTIYF | TGTGCCATCAGTGTTAACTCTGGAAACACCATATATTTT
16 | TRBJ2-3 | . | TRBD1 | TRBV5-6 | CASSSIRDSLGDTQYF | TGTGCCAGCAGCTCTATCCGGGACAGCCTAGGGGATACGCAGTATTTT
11 | TRBJ1-1 | . | . | TRBV19 | CASNKNTEAFF | TGTGCCAGTAACAAGAACACTGAAGCTTTCTTT
14 | TRBJ2-5 | . | . | TRBV5-1 | CASSLTGPQETQYF | TGCGCCAGCAGCTTGACAGGGCCCCAAGAGACCCAGTACTTC
14 | TRBJ1-1 | once | . | TRBV29-1 | CSVAKVVEGTEAFF | TGCAGCGTAGCTAAAGTCGTGGAGGGCACTGAAGCTTTCTTT
16 | TRBJ2-2 | . | TRBD2 | TRBV6-1 | CASSELSGTSGGELFF | TGTGCCAGCAGTGAACTATCCGGGACTAGCGGCGGGGAGCTGTTTTTT
16 | TRBJ2-1 | . | TRBD2 | TRBV13 | CASSLGLTSGNNEQFF | TGTGCCAGCAGCTTAGGGTTGACTAGCGGGAACAATGAGCAGTTCTTC
12 | TRBJ2-1 | . | . | TRBV29-1 | CSVGEGVGEQFF | TGCAGCGTTGGAGAAGGGGTCGGTGAGCAGTTCTTC
12 | TRBJ2-1 | . | . | TRBV7-2 | CASSIQRNEQFF | TGTGCCAGCAGCATCCAGAGGAATGAGCAGTTCTTC
14 | TRBJ1-5 | . | . | TRBV6-5 | CASSLGPTNQPQHF | TGTGCCAGCAGTTTGGGGCCTACAAATCAGCCCCAGCATTTT
13 | TRBJ1-1 | few | . | TRBV28 | CASSSPGYLEAFF | TGTGCCAGCAGTTCTCCAGGGTATCTGGAAGCTTTCTTT
14 | TRBJ1-5 | . | . | TRBV27 | CASSLIQGNQPQHF | TGTGCCAGCAGTTTAATACAGGGAAATCAGCCCCAGCATTTT
14 | TRBJ1-2 | few | TRBD1 | TRBV29-1 | CSVEDRGTGNGYTF | TGCAGCGTTGAAGACCGTGGGACAGGGAATGGCTACACCTTC
16 | TRBJ2-3 | . | TRBD1 | TRBV9 | CASSDGRGPSTDTQYF | TGTGCCAGCAGTGACGGTAGGGGGCCTAGCACAGATACGCAGTATTTT
14 | TRBJ2-2 | . | . | TRBV7-2 | CASLPFQGTGELFF | TGTGCCAGCTTACCTTTCCAGGGGACCGGGGAGCTGTTTTTT
16 | TRBJ2-2 | . | TRBD1 | TRBV14 | CASSRRTGSNTGELFF | TGTGCCAGCAGCCGACGGACAGGTTCGAACACCGGGGAGCTGTTTTTT
13 | TRBJ2-1 | few | TRBD2 | TRBV29-1 | CSAGAGTRNEQFF | TGCAGCGCCGGAGCGGGAACCAGGAATGAGCAGTTCTTC
15 | TRBJ2-3 | once | . | TRBV5-4 | CASSLRSTRQYTQYF | TGTGCCAGCAGCTTGCGCTCCACCCGTCAATATACGCAGTATTTT
13 | TRBJ2-5 | . | . | TRBV4-1 | CASSPSYQETQYF | TGCGCCAGCAGCCCGTCCTACCAAGAGACCCAGTACTTC
14 | TRBJ2-1 | few | TRBD2 | TRBV11-3 | CASSPGTRRGEQFF | TGTGCCAGCAGCCCAGGGACTAGAAGGGGTGAGCAGTTCTTC
17 | TRBJ1-5 | . | TRBD1 | TRBV4-1 | CASSQDTGTGDYQPQHF | TGCGCCAGCAGCCAAGACACCGGGACAGGGGACTATCAGCCCCAGCATTTT
16 | TRBJ1-1 | once | TRBD1 | TRBV7-9 | CASSTDSGTGNTEAFF | TGTGCCAGCAGCACCGATTCCGGGACAGGTAACACTGAAGCTTTCTTT
19 | TRBJ1-5 | . | . | TRBV27 | CASSRTGRTPPYSNQPQHF | TGTGCCAGCAGCCGAACAGGGAGGACCCCACCTTATAGCAATCAGCCCCAGCATTTT
15 | TRBJ1-5 | . | TRBD1 | TRBV30 | CAWSGTGANNQPQHF | TGTGCCTGGAGTGGGACAGGGGCGAACAATCAGCCCCAGCATTTT
15 | TRBJ2-1 | . | . | TRBV7-9 | CASSSGTGPYNEQFF | TGTGCCAGCAGCTCCGGGACTGGGCCTTACAATGAGCAGTTCTTC